This T cell receptor (beta chain) originates from a study of identical twins. Study-level findings and limits: Among monozygotic twins, out-of-frame TCR alpha sharing exceeded what models predicted.

This CDR3 is built from 16 residues. Germline V CDR1 and CDR2: ENHRY, SYGVKD. V gave up 2 bases and J gave up 5 bases, with 16 bases separating them. Template switching (which added a universal primer site) was used, and cDNA carried unique molecular identifiers. MiXCR, applied by TCRdb to the 5' RACE reads, yields one record per CDR3 protein. The table lists some 300,000 distinct CDR3 sequences, around an eighth of them singletons. Note on this clonotype: Its cognate antigen is unknown.

These sequences were also reported in another study, on yellow fever vaccine responses in identical twins.

J is TRBJ1-5 and V is TRBV10-3; D is possibly TRBD1 (6 bases). Sequencing was performed on CD8+ T cells sorted from blood. The sequence was obtained from a woman under 30 in good health. CDR3: CAISENFGQGHQPQHF. The CDR3 DNA sequence: TGTGCCATCAGTGAGAATTTTGGTCAGGGGCATCAGCCCCAGCATTTT.